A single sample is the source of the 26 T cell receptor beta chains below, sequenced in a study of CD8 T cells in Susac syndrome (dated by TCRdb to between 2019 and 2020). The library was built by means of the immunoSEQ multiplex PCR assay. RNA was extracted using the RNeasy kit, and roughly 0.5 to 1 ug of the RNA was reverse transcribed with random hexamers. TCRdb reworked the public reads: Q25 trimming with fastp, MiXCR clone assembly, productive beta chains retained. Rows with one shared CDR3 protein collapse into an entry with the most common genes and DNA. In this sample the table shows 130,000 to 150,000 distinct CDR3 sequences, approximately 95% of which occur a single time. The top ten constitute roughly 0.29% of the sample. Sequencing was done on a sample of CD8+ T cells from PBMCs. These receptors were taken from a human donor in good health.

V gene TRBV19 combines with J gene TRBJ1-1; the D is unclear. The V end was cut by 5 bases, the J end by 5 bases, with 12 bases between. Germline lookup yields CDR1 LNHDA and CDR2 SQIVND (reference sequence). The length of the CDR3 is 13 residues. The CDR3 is CASSPPERTEAFF. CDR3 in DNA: TGTGCCAGTAGTCCCCCGGAACGGACTGAAGCTTTCTTT.

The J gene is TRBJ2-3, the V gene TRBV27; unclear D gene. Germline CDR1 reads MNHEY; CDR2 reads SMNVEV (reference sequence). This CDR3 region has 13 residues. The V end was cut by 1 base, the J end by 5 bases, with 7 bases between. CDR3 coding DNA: TGTGCCAGCAGTTTATACCCCCGAGATACGCAGTATTTT. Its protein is CASSLYPRDTQYF.

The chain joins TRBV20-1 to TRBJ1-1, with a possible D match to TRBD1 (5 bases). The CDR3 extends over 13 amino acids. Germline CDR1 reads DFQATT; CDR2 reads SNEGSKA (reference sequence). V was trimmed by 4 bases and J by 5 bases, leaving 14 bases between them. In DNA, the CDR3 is TGCAGTGCTACCGGGGCGCTTGATACTGAAGCTTTCTTT. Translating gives CSATGALDTEAFF.

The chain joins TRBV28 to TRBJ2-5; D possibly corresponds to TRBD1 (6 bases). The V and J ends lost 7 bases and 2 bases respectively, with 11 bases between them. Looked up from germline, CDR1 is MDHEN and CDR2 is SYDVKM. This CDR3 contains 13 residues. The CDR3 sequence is CASKGRGQETQYF. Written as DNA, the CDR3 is TGTGCCAGCAAGGGCAGGGGACAAGAGACCCAGTACTTC. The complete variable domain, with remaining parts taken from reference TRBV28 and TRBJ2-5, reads DVKVTQSSRYLVKRTGEKVFLECVQDMDHENMFWYRQDPGLGLRLIYFSYDVKMKEKGDIPEGYSVSREKKERFSLILESASTNQTSMYLCASKGRGQETQYFGPGTRLLVL.

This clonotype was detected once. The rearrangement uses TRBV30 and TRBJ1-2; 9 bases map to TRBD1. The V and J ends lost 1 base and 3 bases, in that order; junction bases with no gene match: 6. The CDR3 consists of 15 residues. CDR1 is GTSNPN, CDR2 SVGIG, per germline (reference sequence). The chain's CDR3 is CAWSGWTGEYYGYTF. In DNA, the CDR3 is TGTGCCTGGAGTGGATGGACAGGGGAGTACTATGGCTACACCTTC.

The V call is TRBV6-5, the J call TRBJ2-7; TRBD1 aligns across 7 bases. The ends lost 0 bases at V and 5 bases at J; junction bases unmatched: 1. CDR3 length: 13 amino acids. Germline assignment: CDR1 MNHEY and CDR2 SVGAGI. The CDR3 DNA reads TGTGCCAGCAGTTACTCCGGGACAGACGAGCAGTACTTC. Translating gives CASSYSGTDEQYF.

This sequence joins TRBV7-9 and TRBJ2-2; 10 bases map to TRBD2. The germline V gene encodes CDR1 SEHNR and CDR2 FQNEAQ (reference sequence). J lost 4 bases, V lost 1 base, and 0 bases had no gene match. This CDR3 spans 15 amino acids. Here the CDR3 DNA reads TGTGCCAGCAGCTTAGGGACTAGCGGCACCGGGGAGCTGTTTTTT. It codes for CASSLGTSGTGELFF.

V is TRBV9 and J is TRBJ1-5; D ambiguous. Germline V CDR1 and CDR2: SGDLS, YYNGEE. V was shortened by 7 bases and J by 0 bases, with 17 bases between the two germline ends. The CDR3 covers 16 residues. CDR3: CASDPGGVYSNQPQHF. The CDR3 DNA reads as TGTGCCAGCGATCCCGGTGGGGTGTATAGCAATCAGCCCCAGCATTTT.

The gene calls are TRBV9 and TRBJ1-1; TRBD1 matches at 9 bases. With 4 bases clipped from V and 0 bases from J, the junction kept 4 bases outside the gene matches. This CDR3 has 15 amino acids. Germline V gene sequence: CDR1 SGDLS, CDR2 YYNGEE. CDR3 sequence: CASSPGTGMNTEAFF. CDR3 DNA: TGTGCCAGCAGCCCAGGGACAGGGATGAACACTGAAGCTTTCTTT.

CDR3 in DNA: TGTGCCAGCAGCCCCAGCGGATACTCCTACAATGAGCAGTTCTTC. Its protein product is CASSPSGYSYNEQFF. This chain uses TRBV5-4 with TRBJ2-1, with a possible D match to TRBD2 (5 bases). This CDR3 comprises 15 residues. Trimming pared 4 bases from V and 0 bases from J, leaving 11 bases between. Germline CDR1 is SGHNT and CDR2 is YYREEE (reference sequence).

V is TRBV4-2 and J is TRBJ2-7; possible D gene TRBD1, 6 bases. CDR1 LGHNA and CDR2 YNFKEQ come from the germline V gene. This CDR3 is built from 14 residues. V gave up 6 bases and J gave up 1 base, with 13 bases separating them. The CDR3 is CASSQPGESYEQYF. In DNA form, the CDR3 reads TGTGCCAGCAGTCAACCAGGGGAATCCTACGAGCAGTACTTC.

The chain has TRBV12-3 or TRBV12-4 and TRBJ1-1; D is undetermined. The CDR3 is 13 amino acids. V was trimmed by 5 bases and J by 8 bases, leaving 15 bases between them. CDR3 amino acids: CASSPIGPLEAFF. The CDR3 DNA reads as TGTGCCAGCAGTCCTATAGGGCCCCTCGAAGCTTTCTTT.

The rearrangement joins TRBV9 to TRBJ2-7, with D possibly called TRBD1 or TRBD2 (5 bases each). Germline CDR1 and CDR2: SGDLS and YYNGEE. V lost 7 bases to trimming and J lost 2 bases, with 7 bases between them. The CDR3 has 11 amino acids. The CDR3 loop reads CASGGPYEQYF. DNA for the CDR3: TGTGCCAGCGGGGGTCCCTACGAGCAGTACTTC.

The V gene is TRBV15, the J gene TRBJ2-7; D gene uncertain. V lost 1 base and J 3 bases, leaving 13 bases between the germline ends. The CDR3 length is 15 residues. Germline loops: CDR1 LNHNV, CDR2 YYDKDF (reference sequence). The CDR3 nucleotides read TGTGCCACCAGCAGAGGACATAGTTCCGTCTACGAGCAGTACTTC. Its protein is CATSRGHSSVYEQYF. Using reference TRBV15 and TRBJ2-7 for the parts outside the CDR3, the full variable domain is DAMVIQNPRYQVTQFGKPVTLSCSQTLNHNVMYWYQQKSSQAPKLLFHYYDKDFNNEADTPDNFQSRRPNTSFCFLDIRSPGLGDTAMYLCATSRGHSSVYEQYFGPGTRLTVT.

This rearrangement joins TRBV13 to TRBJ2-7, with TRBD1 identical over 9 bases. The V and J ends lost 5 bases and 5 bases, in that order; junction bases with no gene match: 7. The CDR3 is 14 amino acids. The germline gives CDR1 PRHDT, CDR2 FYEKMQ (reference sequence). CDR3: CASSKPGQGHEQYF. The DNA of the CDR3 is TGTGCCAGCAGCAAACCGGGACAGGGACACGAGCAGTACTTC.

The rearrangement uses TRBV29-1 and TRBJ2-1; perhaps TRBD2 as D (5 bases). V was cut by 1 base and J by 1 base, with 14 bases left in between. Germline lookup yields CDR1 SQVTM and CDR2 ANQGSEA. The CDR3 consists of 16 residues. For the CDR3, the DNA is TGCAGCGTTGAAGGTGTGGCGGGCCTATCCTACAATGAGCAGTTCTTC. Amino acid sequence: CSVEGVAGLSYNEQFF.

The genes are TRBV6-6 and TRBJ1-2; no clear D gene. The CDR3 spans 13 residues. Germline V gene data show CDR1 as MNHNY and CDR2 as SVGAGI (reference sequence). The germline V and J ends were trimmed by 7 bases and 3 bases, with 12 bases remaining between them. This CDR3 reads CASTPEGDYGYTF. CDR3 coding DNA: TGTGCCAGCACCCCGGAGGGAGACTATGGCTACACCTTC.

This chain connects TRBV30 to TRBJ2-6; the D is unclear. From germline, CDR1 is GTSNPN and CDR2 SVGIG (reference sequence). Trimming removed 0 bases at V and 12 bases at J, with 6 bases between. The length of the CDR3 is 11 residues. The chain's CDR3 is CAWSVQPVLTF. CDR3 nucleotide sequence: TGTGCCTGGAGTGTACAGCCCGTCCTGACTTTC.

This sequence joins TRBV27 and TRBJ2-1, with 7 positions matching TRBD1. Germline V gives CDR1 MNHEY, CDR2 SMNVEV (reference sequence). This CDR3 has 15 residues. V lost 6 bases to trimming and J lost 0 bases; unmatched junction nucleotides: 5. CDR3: CASRRDSRSYNEQFF. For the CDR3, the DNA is TGTGCCAGCAGACGGGACAGCCGCTCCTACAATGAGCAGTTCTTC.

In DNA, the CDR3 is TGTGCCACCAGCAGAGGTGCTACCTACGAGCAGTACTTC. It codes for CATSRGATYEQYF. The chain employs TRBV15 and TRBJ2-7; D gene ambiguous. The CDR3 extends over 13 amino acids. The germline CDR1 and CDR2 sequences are LNHNV and YYDKDF (reference sequence). V was clipped by 1 base and J by 2 bases, with 6 bases between them.

The CDR3 coding sequence is TGTGCCAGTAGTATGGTTAACGGAGAGACCCAGTACTTC. Translated, it gives CASSMVNGETQYF. The chain joins TRBV19 to TRBJ2-5; D is undetermined. The germline V gene encodes CDR1 LNHDA and CDR2 SQIVND (reference sequence). V lost 3 bases and J lost 4, with 9 bases in between. CDR3 length equals 13 residues.

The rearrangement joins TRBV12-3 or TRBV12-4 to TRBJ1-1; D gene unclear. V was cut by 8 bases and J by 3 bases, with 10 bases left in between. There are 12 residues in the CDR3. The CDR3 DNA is TGTGCCAGCTTATTCGGTTACACTGAAGCTTTCTTT. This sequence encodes CASLFGYTEAFF.

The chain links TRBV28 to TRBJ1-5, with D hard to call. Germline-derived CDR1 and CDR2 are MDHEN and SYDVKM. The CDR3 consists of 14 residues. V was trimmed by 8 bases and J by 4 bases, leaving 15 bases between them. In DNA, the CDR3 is TGTGCCAGCTTAACCGGGCTAAGAAATCAGCCCCAGCATTTT. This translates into CASLTGLRNQPQHF.

The CDR3 nucleotides are TGTGCCAGCAGCCTTCCAGGGGAAGAAGCTTTCTTT. Amino acids: CASSLPGEEAFF. V and J are TRBV13 and TRBJ1-1; a weak D match, TRBD1 (6 bases). Trimming stripped 5 bases from V and 8 bases from J, with 12 bases between. CDR1 is PRHDT and CDR2 is FYEKMQ in the germline V gene (reference sequence). The CDR3 consists of 12 residues.

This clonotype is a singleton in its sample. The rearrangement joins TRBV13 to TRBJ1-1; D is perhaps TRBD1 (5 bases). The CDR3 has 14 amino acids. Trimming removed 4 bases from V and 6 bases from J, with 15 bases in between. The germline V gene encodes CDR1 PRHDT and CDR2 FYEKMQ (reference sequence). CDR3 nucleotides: TGTGCCAGCAGCTCGGACACGGGGGTGGCTGAAGCTTTCTTT. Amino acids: CASSSDTGVAEAFF.

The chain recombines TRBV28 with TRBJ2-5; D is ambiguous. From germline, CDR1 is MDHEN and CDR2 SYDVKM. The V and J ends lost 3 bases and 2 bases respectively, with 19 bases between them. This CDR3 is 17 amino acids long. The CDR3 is CASSLLPPWTKQETQYF. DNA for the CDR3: TGTGCCAGCAGTTTGCTGCCCCCCTGGACCAAACAAGAGACCCAGTACTTC. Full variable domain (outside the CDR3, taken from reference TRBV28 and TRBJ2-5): DVKVTQSSRYLVKRTGEKVFLECVQDMDHENMFWYRQDPGLGLRLIYFSYDVKMKEKGDIPEGYSVSREKKERFSLILESASTNQTSMYLCASSLLPPWTKQETQYFGPGTRLLVL.